These 25 T cell receptor beta chains were sequenced from one sample in a study of blood T cell repertoires in COVID-19. The repertoire was sequenced with immunoSEQ multiplex PCR; TCRdb's copy has only in-frame clones and lacks some. The sample contains roughly 40,000 clones, 65% to 90% of which appear only once. The sample taken for sequencing was peripheral blood. The source of these receptors is a human donor in a cohort sampled during active COVID-19.

Points on this clone: The junction shows a germline mismatch at one end, possibly a read error. The chain employs TRBV27 and TRBJ2-1, with D possibly matching TRBD2 (6 bases). Germline CDR1 and CDR2: MNHEY and SMNVEV (reference sequence). The CDR3 consists of 15 residues. The CDR3 DNA reads TGTGCCAGCAGTTTTAGGGGAGGCTCCCACAATGAGCAGTTCTTC. Protein product: CASSFRGGSHNEQFF.

V is TRBV6-6 and J is TRBJ1-1; no firm D call. Germline CDR1 and CDR2: MNHNY and SVGAGI (reference sequence). The V end was cut by 1 base, the J end by 0 bases, with 9 bases between. The CDR3 has 15 amino acids. CDR3 residues: CASSYFRRMNTEAFF. The DNA for the CDR3 is TGTGCCAGCAGTTACTTTCGGCGGATGAACACTGAAGCTTTCTTT.

This clone is labeled as medium-sized. The V call is TRBV5-4, the J call TRBJ2-6; D is possibly TRBD1 (6 bases). V gave up 5 bases and J gave up 2 bases, with 17 bases separating them. Germline CDR1 SGHNT, CDR2 YYREEE (reference sequence). The CDR3 runs to 17 residues. In nucleotides, the CDR3 is TGTGCCAGCAGTGCTCAGACAGGTTCGCCTGGGGCCAACGTCCTGACTTTC. Protein sequence: CASSAQTGSPGANVLTF.

The chain has TRBV11-2 and TRBJ1-2; 12 bases match TRBD1. This CDR3 comprises 16 residues. Germline V gives CDR1 SGHAT, CDR2 FQNNGV. After removal of 4 bases from V and 5 bases from J, the junction contained 8 bases not matched to a gene. CDR3 residues: CASSSPGTGGRYGYTF. As DNA, the CDR3 is TGTGCCAGCAGCTCCCCCGGGACAGGGGGCCGTTATGGCTACACCTTC.

The CDR3 nucleotides are TGTGCCAGCAGCAAGACAGGACAGGGGGTGGCTTCAACTAATGAAAAACTGTTTTTT. Translated: CASSKTGQGVASTNEKLFF. The chain has TRBV21-1 and TRBJ1-4; TRBD1, the table's D call, was not compared with the DNA. TRBV21-1 is described as a pseudogene. The CDR3 sequence is 19 residues long.

The genes are TRBV6-2 or TRBV6-3 and TRBJ2-3; D possibly corresponds to TRBD2 (5 bases). The CDR3 totals 12 residues. CDR1 is MNHEY and CDR2 is SVGEGT in the germline V gene. The V end lost 5 bases, the J end lost 6 bases, and 9 bases lay between the germline ends. The CDR3 DNA is TGTGCCAGCAGTCTCCGGGGTGATACGCAGTATTTT. As protein: CASSLRGDTQYF.

The J gene is TRBJ2-3, the V gene TRBV13, with 8 nucleotides matching TRBD2. Germline values: CDR1 PRHDT, CDR2 FYEKMQ (reference sequence). Germline trimming cut 8 bases from V and 0 bases from J; bases unmatched to any gene: 10. The CDR3 runs to 16 residues. The CDR3 reads CASRTRGLASTDTQYF. The DNA for the CDR3 is TGTGCCAGCCGTACCCGAGGACTAGCTAGCACAGATACGCAGTATTTT.

The V gene is TRBV4-3, the J gene TRBJ2-7; TRBD2 might be the D (5 bases). The germline V and J ends were trimmed by 1 base and 7 bases, with 11 bases remaining between them. Germline V gene sequence: CDR1 LGHNA, CDR2 YSLEER. The CDR3 contains 13 residues. CDR3 in amino acids: CASSQARASEQYF. The CDR3, as DNA: TGCGCCAGCAGCCAAGCGAGGGCATCGGAGCAGTACTTC.

The V call is TRBV11-2, the J call TRBJ2-5, with 8 bases lining up with TRBD2. Germline CDR1 reads SGHAT; CDR2 reads FQNNGV. This CDR3 is 16 amino acids long. J gave up 3 bases and V 1 base, and 7 bases lay outside the gene matches. The CDR3 bases are TGTGCCAGCAGCTTAGGGGGGACTAGAGGAGAAGAGACCCAGTACTTC. Its protein product is CASSLGGTRGEETQYF.

The rearrangement joins TRBV6-5 to TRBJ2-7; 12 bases map to TRBD1. The germline gives CDR1 MNHEY, CDR2 SVGAGI. Germline trimming cut 2 bases from V and 2 bases from J; bases unmatched to any gene: 1. The CDR3 extends over 15 amino acids. As DNA, the CDR3 is TGTGCCAGCAGTTACGGGACAGGGGGCCCCTACGAGCAGTACTTC. It yields the protein CASSYGTGGPYEQYF.

The chain joins TRBV3-1 (or the pseudogene TRBV3-2) to TRBJ2-5, with 9 bases matching TRBD1. This CDR3 is built from 17 residues. Germline V gene lookup returns CDR1 LGHDT and CDR2 YNNKEL (reference sequence). V was pared by 4 bases and J by 7 bases, with 16 bases of the junction left unmatched. The CDR3 DNA reads TGTGCCAGCAGCCGGGACAGGGTGAAGGCCAAGAGAGGGACCCAGTACTTC. It encodes CASSRDRVKAKRGTQYF.

The V and J genes are TRBV29-1 and TRBJ2-1; TRBD1 aligns across 7 bases. This CDR3 contains 14 residues. Losses at the gene ends were 8 bases for V and 5 bases for J; bases not matched to a gene: 12. Germline CDR1 is SQVTM and CDR2 is ANQGSEA. CDR3 protein: CSTLQGTDNNEQFF. The CDR3 DNA sequence: TGCAGCACCCTGCAGGGGACAGACAACAATGAGCAGTTCTTC.

This clone was counted once. The chain carries TRBV7-9 and TRBJ2-2; 7 positions match TRBD1. From germline, CDR1 is SEHNR and CDR2 FQNEAQ (reference sequence). The length of the CDR3 is 15 residues. The junction had 4 bases not matched to a gene; V was cut back by 6 bases and J by 0 bases. In nucleotides, the CDR3 is TGTGCCAGCAGTTTTGGGACAGCGAACACCGGGGAGCTGTTTTTT. Translated: CASSFGTANTGELFF.

This sequence joins TRBV6-5 and TRBJ1-1; 10 nucleotides match TRBD1. J gave up 5 bases and V 6 bases, and 6 bases lay outside the gene matches. From germline, CDR1 is MNHEY and CDR2 SVGAGI. This CDR3 region has 14 residues. Here the CDR3 DNA reads TGTGCCAGCAGGTCCGGGACAGGGGTAACTGAAGCTTTCTTT. Translated: CASRSGTGVTEAFF.

This chain connects TRBV6-5 to TRBJ1-4, with 10 bases identical to TRBD1. The CDR3 totals 15 residues. CDR1 and CDR2 (germline): MNHEY, SVGAGI. The junction had 1 base not matched to a gene; V was cut back by 0 bases and J by 6 bases. CDR3 amino acids: CASSYSTGGDEKLFF. The CDR3 nucleotides are TGTGCCAGCAGTTACTCGACAGGGGGCGATGAAAAACTGTTTTTT.

The chain links TRBV4-3 to TRBJ1-2, with D possibly TRBD1 on 5 matching bases. This CDR3 spans 18 amino acids. The V end lost 0 bases, the J end lost 6 bases, and 23 bases lay between the germline ends. In germline, CDR1 is LGHNA, CDR2 YSLEER. In nucleotides, the CDR3 is TGCGCCAGCAGCCAAGACGCCGGCAGGGTGGGCCGGTTTCATGGCTACACCTTC. Its translation is CASSQDAGRVGRFHGYTF.

The genes are TRBV29-1 and TRBJ1-1; no definite D call. CDR3 size: 13 residues. Per the germline V gene, CDR1 is SQVTM and CDR2 is ANQGSEA. Trimming stripped 2 bases from V and 0 bases from J, with 7 bases between. The CDR3: CSVENRMNTEAFF. The CDR3 coding sequence is TGCAGCGTTGAAAACAGAATGAACACTGAAGCTTTCTTT.

The chain recombines TRBV4-2 with TRBJ2-3, with TRBD2 matching 14 bases. V dropped 3 bases and J dropped 2; count of bases not matched to a gene: 1. The CDR3 spans 16 residues. Germline CDR1 is LGHNA and CDR2 is YNFKEQ. CDR3 loop: CASSQTSGGDTDTQYF. The DNA of the CDR3 is TGTGCCAGCAGCCAGACTAGCGGGGGGGACACAGATACGCAGTATTTT.

This chain uses TRBV29-1 with TRBJ2-7; D is ambiguous. V lost 0 bases, J lost 2 bases, and 8 bases lay in between. Germline CDR1 and CDR2: SQVTM and ANQGSEA. The CDR3 contains 13 residues. CDR3 coding DNA: TGCAGCGTTGAAGACCCCCAAACCTACGAGCAGTACTTC. Translated, it gives CSVEDPQTYEQYF.

The V call is TRBV5-8, the J call TRBJ2-7; D is ambiguous. Trimming pared 5 bases from V and 6 bases from J, leaving 3 bases between. The CDR3 loop spans 9 amino acids. CDR1 is SGHTS and CDR2 is YDEGEE in the germline V gene. As DNA, the CDR3 is TGTGCCAGCAGTCTCGAGCAGTACTTC. Its protein is CASSLEQYF.

CDR3 in DNA: TGTGCCAGCAGAAGCGGGGGGGCCAACGGCAATGAGCAGTTCTTC. Its translation: CASRSGGANGNEQFF. J is TRBJ2-1 and V is TRBV6-5; 10 bases agree with TRBD2. The V and J ends lost 6 bases and 6 bases, in that order; junction bases with no gene match: 8. Germline V gene lookup returns CDR1 MNHEY and CDR2 SVGAGI. The CDR3 is made up of 15 amino acids.

In this sample, this clone turned up a few times. The chain links TRBV5-4 to TRBJ2-5; D gene ambiguous. Germline CDR1 SGHNT, CDR2 YYREEE (reference sequence). The CDR3 runs to 15 residues. V lost 0 bases and J lost 0, with 9 bases in between. The chain's CDR3 is CASSLDPQYQETQYF. The CDR3 bases are TGTGCCAGCAGCTTGGACCCACAGTACCAAGAGACCCAGTACTTC.

The rearrangement joins TRBV27 to TRBJ2-7, with unresolved D. This CDR3 is 13 amino acids long. Trimming cost V 6 bases and J 0 bases, with 9 bases left between them. Germline CDR1 and CDR2: MNHEY and SMNVEV (reference sequence). CDR3 sequence: CASSDSSSYEQYF. The CDR3 region has the DNA TGTGCCAGCAGCGACTCAAGCTCCTACGAGCAGTACTTC.

V is TRBV19 and J is TRBJ2-7, with a possible D match to TRBD2 (7 bases). V gave up 5 bases and J gave up 5 bases, with 13 bases separating them. The CDR3 sequence is 13 residues long. Per the germline V gene, CDR1 is LNHDA and CDR2 is SQIVND (reference sequence). The CDR3: CASSRGAPNEQYF. CDR3 nucleotides: TGTGCCAGTAGTCGGGGGGCCCCTAACGAGCAGTACTTC.

This clone was seen only once. J is TRBJ1-1 and V is TRBV5-1; 8 bases map to TRBD1. The CDR3 has 11 amino acids. V lost 7 bases and J lost 8; bases outside the gene matches: 4. The germline CDR1 and CDR2 sequences are SGHRS and YFSETQ. The chain's CDR3 is CASLDRGEAFF. CDR3 in DNA: TGCGCCAGCCTAGACAGGGGAGAAGCTTTCTTT.